A selection of T cell receptor beta chains follows, all from one sample in a study of control samples from healthy donors and cancer patients. Sequencing used immunoSEQ multiplex PCR; TCRdb keeps in-frame clones, though not all of them. The table records 150,000 to 200,000 clones, approximately 92% of them present only once. The sequenced sample consisted of blood. The source of these receptors is a woman in her thirties or forties in good health. Both conserved end residues are part of each CDR3. Each record gives: V gene, CDR3 protein.

TRBV19	CASMRRGGSSYEQYF
TRBV19	CASSMGGIDGYTF
TRBV5-1	CASSLLVGLSGANVLTF
TRBV5-1	CASSFRVNTEAFF
TRBV2	CASSEEGEGSTEAFF
TRBV7-3	CASSSPDSNGYTF
TRBV2	CASSLTTGDTRAFF
TRBV6-5	CASSYFVGENTEAFF
TRBV10-3	CAIRGTGVVSGANVLTF
TRBV7-9	CASSYVFRGTGELFF
TRBV5-1	CASSPPDRGQFF
TRBV5-1	CASSARSYEQYF
TRBV3-1/TRBV3-2	CASSPRQGYEQYF
TRBV12-3/TRBV12-4	CASSWRTGLEQYF
TRBV19	CASSPDRGLLFF
TRBV2	CASSGGRRDSSPLHF
TRBV15	CATSHTRDIYSYTF
TRBV7-7	CASGGQGAGANVLTF
TRBV10-3	CAISESWETQYF
TRBV7-7	CASSPGLAVNTDTQYF
TRBV4-2	CASSPRDLRFTYEQYF
TRBV6-6	CASSYLGQGNSPLHF
TRBV7-2	CASSLSLTGGEKLFF
TRBV6-5	CASRVQGTDTQYF
TRBV29-1	CSASSGIGLSDTF
TRBV7-9	CASSLGVLNEQFF
TRBV18	CASSTDRGQDTEAFF